This is a list of T cell receptor beta chains from one sample in a study of T cells expressing NK-cell markers. TCRdb reprocessed the 5' RACE reads, keeping one entry per CDR3 protein, no DNA. This sample contains hundreds of thousands of distinct CDR3 sequences. Sequenced sample: blood T cells: a sorted CD56 or NKG2C T cell subset, CD4+ or CD8+ T cells, or bulk PBMC T cells (not recorded which). The source is a woman between 18 and 70 years old in good health. The CDR3 runs from the conserved cysteine through the conserved F or W.

V	J	CDR3
TRBV5-4	TRBJ1-2	CASSSGGGDYGYTF
TRBV29-1	TRBJ2-7	CSVVLTSGSIYEQYF
TRBV20-1	TRBJ1-6	CSARQQLNSPLHF
TRBV2	TRBJ1-3	CASSEQGDYGNTIYF
TRBV5-1	TRBJ2-1	CASMSDSSYNEQFF
TRBV4-2	TRBJ2-3	CASSHREGSSTDTQYF
TRBV6-1	TRBJ2-3	CASTGASGSTDTQYF
TRBV29-1	TRBJ1-2	CSVEKGQGGYTF
TRBV20-1	TRBJ2-1	CSAVKTGLNEQFF
TRBV7-9	TRBJ1-4	CASSFREEREKLFF
TRBV7-2	TRBJ2-7	CASSPQREGHEQYF
TRBV20-1	TRBJ1-6	CSALMGDSSYNSPLHF
TRBV12-3/TRBV12-4	TRBJ1-1	CASSRPLQDMNTEAFF
TRBV30	TRBJ2-7	CAWEQGKGQYF
TRBV20-1	TRBJ2-3	CSASDSGWTDTQYF
TRBV20-1	TRBJ2-2	CSAREGQGRTGELFF
TRBV5-4	TRBJ2-1	CASSSPGRDSNEQFF